What follows are 20 T cell receptor beta chains derived from one specimen sequenced in a study of cytomegalovirus exposure and HLA in healthy donors. Profiling relied on immunoSEQ multiplex PCR, and the TCRdb table lists in-frame clones only, not all of them. The table has 200,000 to 300,000 clones, about 86% seen once; the top ten hold around 1.2%. Sequencing was performed on PBMCs. These receptors came from a woman aged 25-40 years in good health and CMV-seropositive.

DNA of the CDR3: TGTGCCAGCAGCTACACAGGGAAGGTGACTGAAGCTTTCTTT. Translating gives CASSYTGKVTEAFF. The V call is TRBV6-5, the J call TRBJ1-1; weak D call: TRBD1 (6 bases). Germline CDR1 and CDR2: MNHEY and SVGAGI. Trimming took 6 bases from V and 5 from J, leaving 16 bases between them. The CDR3 extends over 14 amino acids.

This sequence joins TRBV28 and TRBJ2-7, with TRBD2 matching 7 bases. V lost 2 bases to trimming and J lost 3 bases; unmatched junction nucleotides: 4. CDR1 MDHEN and CDR2 SYDVKM come from the germline V gene. This CDR3 contains 14 residues. The CDR3 is CASSLRGGGYEQYF. CDR3 DNA: TGTGCCAGCAGTTTACGTGGGGGGGGCTACGAGCAGTACTTC. Full variable domain (outside the CDR3, taken from reference TRBV28 and TRBJ2-7): DVKVTQSSRYLVKRTGEKVFLECVQDMDHENMFWYRQDPGLGLRLIYFSYDVKMKEKGDIPEGYSVSREKKERFSLILESASTNQTSMYLCASSLRGGGYEQYFGPGTRLTVT.

The chain combines TRBV18 with TRBJ2-2; tentatively, D is TRBD1 (5 bases). Germline CDR1 reads KGHSH; CDR2 reads LQKENI. This CDR3 region has 16 residues. V lost 0 bases and J lost 2, with 10 bases in between. The CDR3 DNA reads as TGTGCCAGCTCACCACCGGGGCACTTCAACACCGGGGAGCTGTTTTTT. This encodes CASSPPGHFNTGELFF.

The chain couples TRBV6-1 to TRBJ2-7, with a weak D call TRBD2 (5 bases). In germline, CDR1 is MNHNS, CDR2 SASEGT. Between the trimmed V and J ends, which lost 2 bases and 2 bases, there was a span of 19 bases. This CDR3 contains 17 residues. This CDR3 is CASSESQLFAGAYEQYF. In DNA form, the CDR3 reads TGTGCCAGCAGTGAATCACAGTTATTTGCCGGGGCCTACGAGCAGTACTTC.

This chain joins TRBV6-1 and TRBJ1-5; D gene ambiguous. The ends were cut back, 4 bases at V and 3 bases at J, with 7 bases in the middle. CDR3 length equals 13 residues. Germline CDR1 is MNHNS and CDR2 is SASEGT. The CDR3 spells CASSAGPNQPQHF. The CDR3 DNA is TGTGCCAGCAGTGCTGGGCCCAATCAGCCCCAGCATTTT.

The chain has TRBV7-9 and TRBJ2-5; D possibly corresponds to TRBD2 (6 bases). Germline lookup yields CDR1 SEHNR and CDR2 FQNEAQ (reference sequence). The ends were cut back, 0 bases at V and 5 bases at J, with 13 bases in the middle. This CDR3 contains 15 residues. CDR3 protein: CASSLAFGTVETQYF. The CDR3 region has the DNA TGTGCCAGCAGCTTAGCGTTCGGGACTGTGGAGACCCAGTACTTC.

The chain joins TRBV14 to TRBJ2-1, with D perhaps matching TRBD2 (6 bases). Looked up from germline, CDR1 is SGHDN and CDR2 is FVKESK. V lost 4 bases, J lost 0 bases, and 13 bases lay in between. The CDR3 totals 16 residues. This chain's CDR3 is CASSLSLGGSYNEQFF. DNA for the CDR3: TGTGCCAGCAGCCTGTCGCTGGGGGGCTCCTACAATGAGCAGTTCTTC.

DNA for the CDR3: TGTGCCAGCACCAGGACAGGGTTGATCTGGGAGACCCAGTACTTC. Translation: CASTRTGLIWETQYF. The chain couples TRBV27 to TRBJ2-5, with 8 bases fitting TRBD1. CDR1 is MNHEY and CDR2 is SMNVEV in the germline V gene (reference sequence). The CDR3 covers 15 residues. V gave up 7 bases and J gave up 5 bases; unmatched junction bases: 12.

The rearrangement joins TRBV7-9 to TRBJ1-2; TRBD1 might be the D (5 bases). This CDR3 is built from 14 residues. The germline V gene has CDR1 SEHNR and CDR2 FQNEAQ (reference sequence). V shed 6 bases and J shed 7 bases, with 18 bases lying between them. CDR3 DNA: TGTGCCAGCAGGCAAGCCGACAGTCTTATTGGCTACACCTTC. Amino acid sequence: CASRQADSLIGYTF.

The genes are TRBV5-1 and TRBJ2-7; D remains ambiguous. Trimming cost V 0 bases and J 0 bases, with 4 bases left between them. This CDR3 comprises 13 residues. Germline assignment: CDR1 SGHRS and CDR2 YFSETQ. DNA for the CDR3: TGCGCCAGCAGCTTGGTCCACTCCTACGAGCAGTACTTC. Translating gives CASSLVHSYEQYF.

The genes are TRBV10-3 and TRBJ2-1; 9 bases are a match to TRBD1. CDR1 ENHRY and CDR2 SYGVKD come from the germline V gene. V dropped 4 bases and J dropped 7; count of bases not matched to a gene: 11. This CDR3 is 16 amino acids long. This chain's CDR3 is CAISGPDRGAGNEQFF. The CDR3 DNA follows: TGTGCCATCAGTGGCCCGGACAGGGGAGCGGGGAATGAGCAGTTCTTC.

The chain combines TRBV27 with TRBJ2-4; 9 bases fit TRBD1. The germline V gene has CDR1 MNHEY and CDR2 SMNVEV (reference sequence). J was trimmed by 2 bases and V by 6 bases; bases with no gene match: 8. The CDR3 is made up of 16 amino acids. The CDR3 region is CASSHWDRDSKNIQYF. The CDR3 DNA reads TGTGCCAGCAGCCATTGGGACAGGGATTCCAAAAACATTCAGTACTTC.

V usage is TRBV7-9 and J usage is TRBJ2-5; D perhaps matches TRBD2 (5 bases). Germline assignment: CDR1 SEHNR and CDR2 FQNEAQ (reference sequence). The CDR3 contains 15 residues. Trimming took off 8 bases at V and 2 bases at J, with 18 bases between the two ends. This CDR3 reads CASRSQSRTQETQYF. The CDR3 region has the DNA TGTGCCAGCCGCTCCCAGAGCAGGACTCAAGAGACCCAGTACTTC. Using reference TRBV7-9 and TRBJ2-5 for the parts outside the CDR3, the full variable domain is DTGVSQNPRHKITKRGQNVTFRCDPISEHNRLYWYRQTLGQGPEFLTYFQNEAQLEKSRLLSDRFSAERPKGSFSTLEIQRTEQGDSAMYLCASRSQSRTQETQYFGPGTRLLVL.

The table lists this clone with a count of one. CDR3 sequence (DNA): TGCGCCAGCAGCCCAGGGATGAGCTCCTACAATGAGCAGTTCTTC. Protein sequence: CASSPGMSSYNEQFF. The V and J genes are TRBV5-1 and TRBJ2-1, with D possibly TRBD1 on 5 matching bases. The CDR3 consists of 15 residues. V dropped 4 bases and J dropped 0 bases, with 11 bases sitting between them. CDR1 is SGHRS, CDR2 YFSETQ, per germline.

This clone has only a few counts. The rearrangement uses TRBV28 and TRBJ2-7, with 8 bases matching TRBD1. The CDR3 contains 13 residues. V lost 5 bases, J lost 3 bases, and 3 bases stayed unmatched. The germline gives CDR1 MDHEN, CDR2 SYDVKM. CDR3 nucleotide sequence: TGTGCCAGCAGTGGGGACAGGTTCTACGAGCAGTACTTC. Its translation: CASSGDRFYEQYF.

The J gene is TRBJ2-2, the V gene TRBV6-4; 9 bases match TRBD1. Germline CDR1 MRHNA, CDR2 SNTAGT. The CDR3 contains 14 residues. The junction had 3 bases not matched to a gene; V was cut back by 5 bases and J by 5 bases. Here the CDR3 reads CASSRTGDTGELFF. The DNA of the CDR3 is TGTGCCAGCAGTCGGACAGGGGATACCGGGGAGCTGTTTTTT.

V gene TRBV5-1 combines with J gene TRBJ1-3; D unresolved. There are 16 residues in the CDR3. Trimming stripped 4 bases from V and 0 bases from J, with 14 bases between. Germline V gene lookup returns CDR1 SGHRS and CDR2 YFSETQ. The CDR3 nucleotides are TGCGCCAGCAGCCCCGGGCCCGGGAGCTCTGGAAACACCATATATTTT. This codes for CASSPGPGSSGNTIYF.

The V and J genes are TRBV19 and TRBJ1-1, with D possibly being TRBD1 (5 bases). Per the germline V gene, CDR1 is LNHDA and CDR2 is SQIVND (reference sequence). The V and J ends lost 5 bases and 3 bases respectively, with 13 bases between them. This CDR3 is 14 amino acids long. For the CDR3, the DNA is TGTGCCAGTAGTCAAAAGACAGAGCACACTGAAGCTTTCTTT. This sequence encodes CASSQKTEHTEAFF.

V is TRBV13 and J is TRBJ2-7; 12 nucleotides agree with TRBD2. The germline CDR1 and CDR2 sequences are PRHDT and FYEKMQ (reference sequence). The CDR3 consists of 15 residues. Losses at the gene ends were 5 bases for V and 4 bases for J; bases not matched to a gene: 6. In DNA, the CDR3 is TGTGCCAGCAGCCCAGAGACTAGCGGGAGATACGAGCAGTACTTC. It yields the protein CASSPETSGRYEQYF.

The V call is TRBV27, the J call TRBJ2-1; D is perhaps TRBD1 (5 bases). Per the germline V gene, CDR1 is MNHEY and CDR2 is SMNVEV (reference sequence). CDR3 length equals 15 residues. Trimming cost V 4 bases and J 2 bases, with 12 bases left between them. CDR3 sequence (DNA): TGTGCCAGCAGTTCCGGAGACAGCACCTACAATGAGCAGTTCTTC. Protein: CASSSGDSTYNEQFF.